The 9 T cell receptor beta chains in this list originate from one sample, sequenced in a study of Graves' ophthalmopathy and Graves' hyperthyroidism. Using RNA transcripts, the TCR beta CDR3 regions were amplified. Investigators did first-round RT-PCR with HTBI primers, then second-round multiplex PCR. One entry per CDR3 protein results from TCRdb running MiXCR on the multiplex PCR reads. This table holds approximately 1.2 million distinct CDR3 sequences, approximately 35% found once. The sequencing input was peripheral blood or thyroid tissue (not recorded which). The receptor set was obtained from an adult man with Graves' hyperthyroidism.

The chain is built from TRBV12-3 or TRBV12-4 and TRBJ1-2; the D gene is possibly TRBD1 (5 bases). The CDR3 is made up of 15 amino acids. V lost 3 bases and J lost 4, with 15 bases in between. The CDR3 region is CASSLGTHQAYGYTF. The CDR3 DNA sequence: TGTGCCAGCAGTTTGGGGACCCACCAGGCCTATGGCTACACCTTC.

The chain has TRBV29-1 and TRBJ1-2; 11 bases align to TRBD1. The CDR3 loop spans 12 amino acids. Germline V CDR1 and CDR2: SQVTM, ANQGSEA. The J segment lost 6 bases and the V segment lost 6 bases, leaving 3 bases of the junction unmatched. DNA for the CDR3: TGCAGCGTCCGGACAGGGGGCAATGGCTACACCTTC. This gives the protein CSVRTGGNGYTF.

The chain employs TRBV2 and TRBJ1-6; TRBD1 might be the D (6 bases). V was pared by 4 bases and J by 6 bases, with 16 bases between. Germline lookup yields CDR1 SNHLY and CDR2 FYNNEI. CDR3 size: 16 residues. For the CDR3, the DNA is TGTGCCAGCAGTGTCGGCGGTCAGGGGTCTAATTCACCCCTCCACTTT. Its translation: CASSVGGQGSNSPLHF. The whole variable domain, filled in from reference TRBV2 and TRBJ1-6, reads EPEVTQTPSHQVTQMGQEVILRCVPISNHLYFYWYRQILGQKVEFLVSFYNNEISEKSEIFDDQFSVERPDGSNFTLKIRSTKLEDSAMYFCASSVGGQGSNSPLHFGNGTRLTVT.

This clonotype was seen more than once but under ten times. This sequence joins TRBV5-8 and TRBJ1-2; 7 bases are a match to TRBD1. CDR3 length equals 16 residues. Looked up from germline, CDR1 is SGHTS and CDR2 is YDEGEE. V dropped 0 bases and J dropped 5; count of bases not matched to a gene: 10. CDR3 residues: CASSLVQGLVGYGYTF. CDR3 sequence (DNA): TGTGCCAGCAGCTTGGTACAGGGGTTAGTCGGATATGGCTACACCTTC.

As regards this clonotype: A much bigger clone sits one base away, suggesting this may be a read error. The chain combines TRBV9 with TRBJ2-2; TRBD1 might be the D (6 bases). The germline gives CDR1 SGDLS, CDR2 YYNGEE. CDR3 length equals 15 residues. V was pared by 6 bases and J by 6 bases, with 18 bases between. The CDR3 DNA is TGTGCCAGCAACCTCAGGGGACGTAGCGCCGGGGAGCTGTTTTTT. As protein: CASNLRGRSAGELFF.

This clonotype was observed at least ten times. The chain combines TRBV4-1 with TRBJ2-7; D is perhaps TRBD1 or TRBD2 (5 bases each). Deletions cut 6 bases from V and 1 base from J, with 13 bases between. Germline V lookup: CDR1 MGHRA, CDR2 YSYEKL. This CDR3 is 14 amino acids long. The CDR3 bases are TGCGCCAGCAGACTAGGGACGGCATCCTACGAGCAGTACTTC. Translated, it gives CASRLGTASYEQYF.

About this clonotype itself: A read error may be the cause here, since a much bigger clone is one base away. The chain is built from TRBV9 and TRBJ1-3; D unclear. CDR1 is SGDLS and CDR2 is YYNGEE in the germline V gene. The CDR3 runs to 14 residues. V shed 0 bases and J shed 0 bases, with 4 bases lying between them. The CDR3 is CASSVEISGNTIYF. The CDR3 nucleotides are TGTGCCAGCAGCGTAGAAATCTCTGGAAACACCATATATTTT.

This clonotype was recorded once. This chain links TRBV2 with TRBJ2-7; 10 nucleotides line up with TRBD2. Trimming cost V 8 bases and J 1 base; bases outside gene matches: 5. Germline CDR1 is SNHLY and CDR2 is FYNNEI. This CDR3 region has 14 residues. In DNA form, the CDR3 reads TGTGCCAGCCAGACTAGCGGGTCGTCCTACGAGCAGTACTTC. Translating it yields CASQTSGSSYEQYF.

The sample holds one count of this clonotype. The V gene is TRBV20-1, the J gene TRBJ2-7, with 9 bases aligning to TRBD2. The CDR3 sequence is 15 residues long. In germline, CDR1 is DFQATT, CDR2 SNEGSKA (reference sequence). V lost 0 bases to trimming and J lost 4 bases; unmatched junction nucleotides: 7. CDR3 coding DNA: TGCAGTGCTAGAGACCTGGGGCTAGCGGGATACGAGCAGTACTTC. It encodes CSARDLGLAGYEQYF.